Below, one T cell receptor (beta chain) is given with its context. The data were obtained in a study of blood T cell repertoires in COVID-19. Turning to the study itself: PBMCs, B-cell-depleted T cells, or T cells provided the cDNA or gDNA that made up the material.

Participants were aged about 18 to 90 years from approximately 24 US areas. Donors were grouped by their self-reported clinical history. Among Cohort 3 donors, those recovered had two negative PCRs, clearance, or symptom resolution. The method was immunoSEQ multiplex PCR; TCRdb's version includes in-frame clones alone and lacks a portion of them. This sample yields about 46,000 clones, of which around 87% are seen a single time; approximately 3% belongs to the top ten. Germline V lookup: CDR1 SGHNT, CDR2 YENEEA. The length of the CDR3 is 13 residues. V was pared by 5 bases and J by 8 bases, with 6 bases of the junction left unmatched.

The sequence was obtained from a woman in her forties or fifties who had recovered from COVID-19. Specimen: PBMCs or T cells enriched from blood (not recorded which). The chain has TRBV11-3 and TRBJ2-1; TRBD2 agrees at 7 bases. The CDR3 DNA is TGTGCCAGCAGCCCGACTAGCTCGGATGAGCAGTTCTTC. Translating gives CASSPTSSDEQFF.